A single sample is the source of the 18 T cell receptor beta chains below, sequenced in a study of T cell responses to AZD1222 COVID-19 vaccine. Repertoires were generated with immunoSEQ multiplex PCR, while TCRdb's copy carries only in-frame clones and drops some. Of 160,000 or so clones in the sample, around 90% were seen once. This material consisted of peripheral blood, taken 28 days after the second dose of the MenACWY control vaccine. All receptors come from an adult who received the MenACWY meningococcal vaccine as a control.

The CDR3 region has the DNA TGTGCCAGCAGCTTAAGCGGGGTGATCGCGAACATTCAGTACTTC. Its translation: CASSLSGVIANIQYF. The chain is built from TRBV7-9 and TRBJ2-4, with TRBD2 identical over 7 bases. J was trimmed by 7 bases and V by 2 bases; bases with no gene match: 8. The CDR3 is made up of 15 amino acids. CDR1 SEHNR and CDR2 FQNEAQ come from the germline V gene (reference sequence).

The chain employs TRBV12-3 or TRBV12-4 and TRBJ1-6; the match to TRBD1 covers 11 bases. This CDR3 spans 13 amino acids. V lost 10 bases, J lost 10 bases, and 6 bases stayed unmatched. DNA of the CDR3: TGTGCCACCAGGACAGGGGGCGGCTCACCCCTCCACTTT. This gives the protein CATRTGGGSPLHF.

The CDR3, as DNA: TGTGCCTCCAACCCGGGACTAGCGATGGGCTACGAGCAGTACTTC. It specifies CASNPGLAMGYEQYF. The chain carries TRBV6-1 and TRBJ2-7; the match to TRBD2 covers 10 bases. The CDR3 covers 15 residues. The germline V gene has CDR1 MNHNS and CDR2 SASEGT. Germline trimming cut 11 bases from V and 3 bases from J; bases unmatched to any gene: 13.

The chain links TRBV7-2 to TRBJ1-2; D not certain. Trimming removed 1 base from V and 4 bases from J, with 13 bases in between. The CDR3 extends over 15 amino acids. Germline V gene sequence: CDR1 SGHTA, CDR2 FQGNSA. CDR3 in amino acids: CASSLETPPGYGYTF. The CDR3 region has the DNA TGTGCCAGCAGCTTAGAAACGCCTCCGGGCTATGGCTACACCTTC.

The genes are TRBV4-3 and TRBJ2-7, with 9 nucleotides matching TRBD2. The V segment lost 1 base and the J segment 5 bases; nucleotides outside the gene matches: 9. The CDR3 spans 16 residues. Germline V gene data show CDR1 as LGHNA and CDR2 as YSLEER. CDR3 sequence (DNA): TGCGCCAGCAGCCAAGGGCGTCTAGCGGGACCACACGAGCAGTACTTC. It codes for CASSQGRLAGPHEQYF.

The chain uses TRBV27 and TRBJ2-7, with 11 nucleotides matching TRBD1. The J segment lost 6 bases and the V segment lost 6 bases, leaving 4 bases of the junction unmatched. This CDR3 has 13 amino acids. Germline V CDR1 and CDR2: MNHEY, SMNVEV (reference sequence). The CDR3: CASRPGQGVEQYF. Written as DNA, the CDR3 is TGTGCCAGCAGGCCGGGACAGGGGGTCGAGCAGTACTTC.

V is TRBV6-2 or TRBV6-3 and J is TRBJ1-1; D is unresolved. Germline V gene data show CDR1 as MNHEY and CDR2 as SVGEGT. Deletions cut 0 bases from V and 1 base from J, with 9 bases between. The CDR3 runs 15 residues. The CDR3 region has the DNA TGTGCCAGCAGTTACTCGGCAGGACCGAACACTGAAGCTTTCTTT. Amino acid sequence: CASSYSAGPNTEAFF.

J is TRBJ1-2 and V is TRBV5-6; TRBD1 aligns across 8 bases. The CDR3 consists of 12 residues. V was clipped by 7 bases and J by 6 bases; unmatched bases: 5. Germline CDR1 and CDR2: SGHDT and YYEEEE. CDR3 sequence reads: CASGRGQDGYTF. The DNA for the CDR3 is TGTGCCAGCGGCCGGGGACAGGATGGCTACACCTTC.

The chain is built from TRBV6-1 and TRBJ2-1; TRBD2 is a possible D gene (6 bases). V dropped 3 bases and J dropped 5 bases, with 23 bases sitting between them. The germline V gene has CDR1 MNHNS and CDR2 SASEGT. CDR3 length: 18 amino acids. For the CDR3, the DNA is TGTGCCAGCAGTGATCTGATGCCCGGGACTCCCAAAAACAATGAGCAGTTCTTC. Protein product: CASSDLMPGTPKNNEQFF.

A single count supports this clone. CDR3 loop: CASSFGYSDSGNTIYF. The CDR3 DNA follows: TGTGCCAGCAGCTTCGGATATTCAGACTCTGGAAACACCATATATTTT. V usage is TRBV5-5 and J usage is TRBJ1-3; no reliable D call. Germline CDR1 is SGHKS and CDR2 is YYEKEE (reference sequence). This CDR3 region has 16 residues. V was trimmed by 2 bases and J by 0 bases, leaving 12 bases between them. Full variable domain (rest looked up from reference TRBV5-5 and TRBJ1-3): DAGVTQSPTHLIKTRGQQVTLRCSPISGHKSVSWYQQVLGQGPQFIFQYYEKEERGRGNFPDRFSARQFPNYSSELNVNALLLGDSALYLCASSFGYSDSGNTIYFGEGSWLTVV.

V usage is TRBV30 and J usage is TRBJ2-3; 12 bases map to TRBD2. This CDR3 has 14 residues. V gave up 0 bases and J gave up 10 bases; unmatched junction bases: 5. From germline, CDR1 is GTSNPN and CDR2 SVGIG (reference sequence). DNA of the CDR3: TGTGCCTGGAGTGTACCTAGCGGGAGGGCCGCGCAGTATTTT. Protein product: CAWSVPSGRAAQYF.

This clone was observed once. This chain joins TRBV5-4 and TRBJ2-5; 10 nucleotides match TRBD1. The CDR3 totals 14 residues. Germline-derived CDR1 and CDR2 are SGHNT and YYREEE (reference sequence). V lost 5 bases and J lost 3; bases outside the gene matches: 4. The CDR3 loop is CASSHGQGEETQYF. CDR3 nucleotides: TGTGCCAGCAGTCACGGACAGGGGGAAGAGACCCAGTACTTC.

About this clone itself: The conserved final phenylalanine or tryptophan is absent from the CDR3, which likely points to a read error. This rearrangement joins TRBV5-6 to TRBJ2-3; 11 bases line up with TRBD2. Losses at the gene ends were 1 base for V and 5 bases for J; bases not matched to a gene: 9. CDR1 and CDR2 (germline): SGHDT, YYEEEE. The CDR3 is 17 amino acids. This CDR3 reads CASSLYFSTSGKDTQYL. The CDR3 DNA sequence: TGTGCCAGCAGCTTGTATTTCTCGACTAGCGGGAAAGATACGCAGTATCTT.

The J gene is TRBJ1-2, the V gene TRBV19; 7 bases line up with TRBD1. The V gene end was trimmed by 8 bases and the J gene end by 3 bases; junction bases not matched to a gene: 12. This CDR3 comprises 15 residues. Germline-derived CDR1 and CDR2 are LNHDA and SQIVND (reference sequence). Written as DNA, the CDR3 is TGTGCCAGTCGGTTGACAGGGACGGGTGACTATGGCTACACCTTC. This gives the protein CASRLTGTGDYGYTF.

The rearrangement uses TRBV10-3 and TRBJ2-2, with D possibly called TRBD1 or TRBD2 (5 bases each). Trimming cost V 8 bases and J 1 base, with 17 bases left between them. The V gene's germline CDR1 is ENHRY and CDR2 SYGVKD. The CDR3 contains 16 residues. The CDR3: CAILRDVFRNTGELFF. The DNA for the CDR3 is TGTGCCATCCTTCGGGACGTCTTTCGGAACACCGGGGAGCTGTTTTTT.

Here the CDR3 reads CASSLSGGTEAFF. The DNA of the CDR3 is TGTGCCAGCAGTTTATCAGGGGGCACTGAAGCTTTCTTT. The chain links TRBV12-3 or TRBV12-4 to TRBJ1-1; 7 nucleotides align to TRBD1. V lost 2 bases, J lost 4 bases, and 1 base stayed unmatched. CDR3 length: 13 amino acids.

V and J are TRBV19 and TRBJ1-5; tentative D call: TRBD1 (5 bases). V lost 0 bases and J 6 bases, leaving 12 bases between the germline ends. Germline V lookup: CDR1 LNHDA, CDR2 SQIVND (reference sequence). This CDR3 spans 15 amino acids. The CDR3 DNA sequence: TGTGCCAGTAGTATAGATCAGGGACGAGCTCAGCCCCAGCATTTT. The encoded protein is CASSIDQGRAQPQHF.

The V gene is TRBV30, the J gene TRBJ1-5; 7 bases are shared with TRBD1. The CDR3 is 16 residues long. Germline V lookup: CDR1 GTSNPN, CDR2 SVGIG (reference sequence). Trimming cost V 3 bases and J 3 bases; bases outside gene matches: 11. The CDR3 sequence is CAWRAAGTVYNQPQHF. CDR3 nucleotides: TGTGCCTGGAGGGCGGCCGGGACAGTGTACAATCAGCCCCAGCATTTT.